The 8 T cell receptor beta chains below were found in one sample sequenced in a study of T cells in Graves' hyperthyroidism and ophthalmopathy. TCR beta CDR3 sequences were amplified from RNA transcripts. The study used the HTBI primer set for a first-round RT-PCR of the TCR CDR3. MiXCR, run by TCRdb on the multiplex PCR reads, gives a single entry per CDR3 protein. Here the sample spans 190,000 or so distinct CDR3 sequences, 18% being singletons. The sample taken for sequencing was blood. These receptors originate from a man between 40 and 49 years old with Graves' hyperthyroidism.

This clonotype was seen many times. The V and J genes are TRBV5-1 and TRBJ1-2; D remains ambiguous. Germline CDR1 and CDR2: SGHRS and YFSETQ. V was cut by 0 bases and J by 4 bases, with 7 bases left in between. The CDR3 extends over 13 amino acids. The CDR3 coding sequence is TGCGCCAGCAGCTTGGAGGCCGTCTATGGCTACACCTTC. Translated, it gives CASSLEAVYGYTF.

This clonotype was seen only a few times. The genes are TRBV27 and TRBJ1-6; 10 nucleotides line up with TRBD1. The CDR3 has 16 residues. CDR1 and CDR2 (germline): MNHEY, SMNVEV (reference sequence). V lost 4 bases, J lost 5 bases, and 5 bases stayed unmatched. CDR3 nucleotide sequence: TGTGCCAGCAGTTCCGGACAGGGGGGCGATAATTCACCCCTCCACTTT. It codes for CASSSGQGGDNSPLHF.

V gene TRBV9 combines with J gene TRBJ1-1; 9 bases align to TRBD1. CDR1 is SGDLS, CDR2 YYNGEE, per germline. J was trimmed by 5 bases and V by 1 base; bases with no gene match: 6. This CDR3 has 15 residues. The CDR3: CASSVPDRGGTEAFF. In nucleotides, the CDR3 is TGTGCCAGCAGCGTACCCGACAGGGGGGGTACTGAAGCTTTCTTT.

In the case of this clonotype: This may come from a read error, since a much larger clone is one base off. This chain joins TRBV7-3 and TRBJ1-6, with TRBD1 matching 9 bases. The CDR3 runs 15 residues. Losses at the gene ends were 5 bases for V and 11 bases for J; bases not matched to a gene: 10. In germline, CDR1 is SGHTA, CDR2 FQGTGA. The CDR3 DNA reads TGTGCCAGCAGCGTCGGGACAGGGCGTGATCCACCCCTCCACTTT. Its translation is CASSVGTGRDPPLHF. The variable domain in full, with the rest retrieved from reference TRBV7-3 and TRBJ1-6, is GAGVSQTPSNKVTEKGKYVELRCDPISGHTALYWYRQSLGQGPEFLIYFQGTGAADDSGLPNDRFFAVRPEGSVSTLKIQRTERGDSAVYLCASSVGTGRDPPLHFGNGTRLTVT.

The chain employs TRBV2 and TRBJ2-7, with a tentative D call TRBD1 (6 bases). Germline assignment: CDR1 SNHLY and CDR2 FYNNEI. The CDR3 is made up of 12 amino acids. V lost 6 bases and J 6 bases, leaving 12 bases between the germline ends. This chain's CDR3 is CASRVQGPEQYF. CDR3 sequence (DNA): TGTGCCAGCAGAGTACAGGGCCCCGAGCAGTACTTC.

This clonotype has a count of ten or more. The CDR3, as DNA: TGTGCCAGCAGCTTAGCGGTCTTGCGTACCATGGGCACAGATACGCAGTATTTT. It translates to CASSLAVLRTMGTDTQYF. The chain carries TRBV7-2 and TRBJ2-3; D not resolved. CDR3 size: 18 residues. V was shortened by 0 bases and J by 1 base, with 17 bases between the two germline ends. Germline V gene lookup returns CDR1 SGHTA and CDR2 FQGNSA.

The J gene is TRBJ1-5, the V gene TRBV2; D is possibly TRBD1 (5 bases). Germline-derived CDR1 and CDR2 are SNHLY and FYNNEI. The CDR3 extends over 14 amino acids. V lost 6 bases, J lost 4 bases, and 13 bases lay in between. DNA of the CDR3: TGTGCCAGCAGCCGGGACCGGAGAAATCAGCCCCAGCATTTT. This translates into CASSRDRRNQPQHF.

This clonotype occurred many times. This chain joins TRBV9 and TRBJ2-1, with D perhaps being TRBD1 or TRBD2 (5 bases each). V gave up 4 bases and J gave up 0 bases, with 14 bases separating them. This CDR3 has 16 amino acids. Germline V lookup: CDR1 SGDLS, CDR2 YYNGEE. CDR3 loop: CASSPFGDLSYNEQFF. The CDR3 DNA sequence: TGTGCCAGCAGCCCCTTTGGGGACCTCTCCTACAATGAGCAGTTCTTC.